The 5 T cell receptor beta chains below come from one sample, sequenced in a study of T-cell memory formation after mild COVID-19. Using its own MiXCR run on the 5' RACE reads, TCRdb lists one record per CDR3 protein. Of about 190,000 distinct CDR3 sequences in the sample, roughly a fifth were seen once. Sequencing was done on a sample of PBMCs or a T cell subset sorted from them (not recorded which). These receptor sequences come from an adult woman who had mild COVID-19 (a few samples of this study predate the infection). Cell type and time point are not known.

The CDR3: CASSVRTTDTDTQYF. In DNA, the CDR3 is TGTGCCAGCAGCGTTAGGACAACTGACACAGATACGCAGTATTTT. V is TRBV9 and J is TRBJ2-3; tentative D call: TRBD1 (5 bases). The V end lost 2 bases, the J end lost 2 bases, and 12 bases lay between the germline ends. The CDR3 sequence is 15 residues long. The germline CDR1 and CDR2 sequences are SGDLS and YYNGEE.

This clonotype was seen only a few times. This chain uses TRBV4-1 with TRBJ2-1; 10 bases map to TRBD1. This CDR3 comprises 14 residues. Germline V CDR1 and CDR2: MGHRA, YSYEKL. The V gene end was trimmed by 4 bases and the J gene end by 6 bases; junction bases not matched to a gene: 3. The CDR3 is CASSPRQGANEQFF. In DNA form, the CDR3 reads TGCGCCAGCAGCCCCCGACAGGGGGCCAATGAGCAGTTCTTC.

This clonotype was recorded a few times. Written as DNA, the CDR3 is TGTGCCAGCAGCCCAGGGACAGCTAACTACGAGCAGTACTTC. Its translation is CASSPGTANYEQYF. J is TRBJ2-7 and V is TRBV7-6, with 7 bases lining up with TRBD1. The CDR3 is 14 residues long. Germline CDR1 and CDR2: SGHVS and FNYEAQ. V trimming: 5 bases; J trimming: 3 bases; junction bases outside the gene matches: 7.

This CDR3 is CATSRDFLGTRSYEQYF. The CDR3 nucleotides read TGTGCCACCAGCAGAGATTTCCTCGGGACACGTAGCTACGAGCAGTACTTC. The chain is built from TRBV15 and TRBJ2-7; weak D call: TRBD1 (6 bases). V lost 0 bases and J lost 3, with 18 bases in between. The CDR3 consists of 17 residues. The germline V gene has CDR1 LNHNV and CDR2 YYDKDF (reference sequence).

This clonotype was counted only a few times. DNA of the CDR3: TGCGCCAGCAGCCAAGGGGCAGGGGGTAATCAGCCCCAGCATTTT. Protein sequence: CASSQGAGGNQPQHF. The chain combines TRBV4-1 with TRBJ1-5, with 7 bases lining up with TRBD1. Germline lookup yields CDR1 MGHRA and CDR2 YSYEKL. The junction had 4 bases not matched to a gene; V was cut back by 1 base and J by 4 bases. CDR3 length: 15 residues.